This T cell receptor (beta chain) came from a study of T cells in Graves' hyperthyroidism and ophthalmopathy. Amplification yielded TCR beta CDR3 regions, with RNA transcripts as the source. The HTBI primer set served for first-round RT-PCR of the TCR CDR3. TCRdb re-derived calls from the multiplex PCR reads in MiXCR, one entry per CDR3 protein. Here the sample spans a few hundred thousand distinct CDR3 sequences, about a sixth being singletons. Germline V gene sequence: CDR1 SQVTM, CDR2 ANQGSEA. V lost 8 bases and J 4 bases, leaving 18 bases between the germline ends. The CDR3 covers 14 residues. This clonotype was observed at least ten times.

Sequences were obtained from blood. This TCR was recovered from a young woman with Graves' hyperthyroidism that later progressed to Graves' ophthalmopathy. The chain uses TRBV29-1 and TRBJ2-1, with D perhaps TRBD2 (7 bases). The CDR3 spells CSLRGGTGYNEQFF. CDR3 bases: TGCAGCCTTAGGGGGGGGACGGGGTACAATGAGCAGTTCTTC.